What follows is one TCR beta chain and its context. This clonotype occurred a few times. There is no known antigen for this receptor. Base-call qualities are not available, and no considerably larger clone is one nucleotide away. The entry originates in a study of response to subunit inactivated influenza vaccine (dated by TCRdb to the late 2010s). Turning to the overall study: The study used deep quantitative T cell receptor repertoire profiling to track responses to a trivalent subunit inactivated influenza vaccine.

Library prep was done by RT-PCR. Sequenced using an Illumina HiSeq 2500. The raw public data were reprocessed by TCRdb itself: fastp quality trimming at Q25, MiXCR clonotype calling, in-frame beta chains only. Rows with a matching CDR3 protein are joined into one entry that keeps the most common DNA and genes. For this sample the table gives about 830,000 distinct CDR3 sequences, of which 15% to 20% were detected only once. The top ten hold 11% of the sample. V is trimmed back by 4 bases and J by 0 bases, and the junction contains 11 bases that no gene match accounts for. CDR1 and CDR2, looked up from the germline V gene, are SGHRS and YFSETQ. Reading from cysteine to phenylalanine, the CDR3 counts 17 amino acids. The CDR3 DNA has 51 bases and is translated from base 1. What the authors observed across the whole study: The authors suggested that each seasonal influenza vaccination may recruit only a limited number of new T cells.

The clonotype was recovered from a man in his fifties who received an inactivated influenza vaccine. Donor details come from another sample of the same person, matched by shared clones. Here the sequenced sample was PBMCs from blood, taken 4 to 6 days after vaccination. The chain is assembled from TRBV5-1 and TRBJ1-1, and TRBD1 aligns with 8 junction nucleotides. The DNA sequence is as follows: TGCGCCAGCAGCCCGGAAAAATGGGACAGGTTGAACACTGAAGCTTTCTTT. This codes for CASSPEKWDRLNTEAFF.